A selection of T cell receptor beta chains follows, all from one sample in a study of blood T cells in healthy people across ages. Via MiXCR, TCRdb re-called the 5' RACE reads, giving one row per CDR3 protein. Among hundreds of thousands of distinct CDR3 sequences listed, around 48% were seen once. The sample was blood. These TCRs come from a woman aged 55 to 70 in good health. The CDR3 runs from the conserved cysteine through the conserved F or W. The D gene is left open where the match is weak. Clone sizes are given selectively: once, few, many, or a class where the clone is expanded.

v_call,j_call,cdr3_length,clone_size,d_call,cdr3_aa,cdr3_nt
TRBV6-5,TRBJ1-2,13,.,.,CASMVAGDYGCTF,TGTGCCAGCATGGTGGCGGGGGACTATGGCTGCACCTTC
TRBV5-5,TRBJ1-6,15,few,.,CASSPLTRSDSPLHF,TGTGCCAGCAGCCCCCTAACAAGGTCGGATTCACCCCTCCACTTT
TRBV27,TRBJ1-2,13,.,.,CASSTRASYGYTF,TGTGCCAGCAGCACCAGGGCTTCCTATGGCTACACCTTC
TRBV10-3,TRBJ2-7,13,few,.,CAINGGIGHEQYF,TGTGCCATCAACGGAGGGATAGGCCACGAGCAGTACTTC
TRBV6-5,TRBJ2-7,16,.,.,CASSYSGLQDPYEQYF,TGTGCCAGCAGTTACTCCGGACTACAGGATCCCTACGAGCAGTACTTC
TRBV6-2/TRBV6-3,TRBJ2-7,15,.,TRBD2,CASSYGLAGLNEQYF,TGTGCCAGCAGTTACGGTCTAGCGGGATTAAATGAGCAGTACTTC
TRBV18,TRBJ2-3,16,.,TRBD2,CASSLQLAGVADTQYF,TGTGCCAGCTCGCTGCAGCTAGCGGGAGTCGCAGATACGCAGTATTTT
TRBV2,TRBJ2-5,11,.,.,CASSDQGTQYF,TGTGCCAGCAGTGACCAGGGGACCCAGTACTTC
TRBV7-2,TRBJ2-5,15,many,TRBD1,CASSYDPSGQGQKYF,TGTGCCAGCAGCTACGACCCGTCCGGACAGGGACAAAAGTACTTC
TRBV20-1,TRBJ2-1,15,.,.,CSAFSTRPRSNEQFF,TGCAGTGCCTTCTCTACTAGGCCCCGCAGCAATGAGCAGTTCTTC
TRBV6-5,TRBJ2-7,14,.,TRBD1,CASRKTGHRFEQYF,TGTGCCAGCAGAAAGACAGGGCATAGATTCGAGCAGTACTTC
TRBV29-1,TRBJ2-1,14,.,.,CSVIRQVSYNEQFF,TGCAGCGTTATCAGACAGGTCTCCTACAATGAGCAGTTCTTC
TRBV29-1,TRBJ2-3,16,.,.,CSVVPLGQGRTDTQYF,TGCAGCGTCGTTCCTTTAGGGCAGGGGAGGACAGATACGCAGTATTTT
TRBV20-1,TRBJ2-7,13,.,.,CSASMGIPYEQYF,TGCAGTGCTAGTATGGGGATCCCTTACGAGCAGTACTTC
TRBV3-1,TRBJ1-2,14,few,TRBD1,CASSPWTGRDGYTF,TGTGCCAGCAGCCCCTGGACAGGGAGGGATGGCTACACCTTC
TRBV20-1,TRBJ2-5,17,.,TRBD2,CSLAGGLGPAFGETQYF,TGCAGCCTCGCGGGGGGGTTAGGTCCGGCGTTCGGGGAGACCCAGTACTTC
TRBV20-1,TRBJ2-1,15,.,TRBD1,CSARPTGGGYNEQFF,TGCAGTGCTAGGCCGACAGGGGGCGGTTACAATGAGCAGTTCTTC
TRBV29-1,TRBJ1-2,13,few,TRBD1,CSVETGGNYGYTF,TGCAGCGTGGAGACAGGGGGCAACTATGGCTACACCTTC
TRBV4-3,TRBJ2-1,16,.,TRBD1,CASSQDPGQGGNKQFF,TGCGCCAGCAGCCAAGACCCGGGACAGGGAGGCAATAAGCAGTTCTTC
TRBV29-1,TRBJ2-1,14,many,.,CSVDQGGSYNEQFF,TGCAGCGTTGATCAGGGTGGATCCTACAATGAGCAGTTCTTC
TRBV5-4,TRBJ2-5,16,few,TRBD1,CASSRGQGRLQETQYF,TGTGCCAGCAGCCGTGGACAGGGAAGACTCCAAGAGACCCAGTACTTC
TRBV20-1,TRBJ2-1,15,.,TRBD2,CSARDPSGRRYEQFF,TGCAGTGCTAGAGATCCCAGCGGGAGACGGTATGAGCAGTTCTTC
TRBV11-3,TRBJ1-1,14,.,.,CANSLDRWSPEAFF,TGTGCCAACAGCTTAGATCGTTGGTCACCTGAAGCTTTCTTT
TRBV28,TRBJ2-7,15,few,.,CASSLGAGETYEQYF,TGTGCCAGCAGTTTAGGGGCAGGTGAAACCTACGAGCAGTACTTC
TRBV6-5,TRBJ2-5,13,.,.,CASGAFIGETQYF,TGTGCCAGTGGGGCGTTTATAGGAGAGACCCAGTACTTC
TRBV20-1,TRBJ2-1,14,.,TRBD1,CSARGQGAPRGQFF,TGCAGTGCTAGAGGACAGGGGGCCCCTCGCGGGCAGTTCTTC
TRBV27,TRBJ2-4,15,few,.,CASSSGSLAKNIQYF,TGTGCCAGCAGTTCAGGATCCCTAGCCAAAAACATTCAGTACTTC
TRBV12-3/TRBV12-4,TRBJ1-5,15,.,TRBD1,CASSPGTGVNQPQHF,TGTGCCAGCAGCCCAGGGACAGGGGTAAATCAGCCCCAGCATTTT
TRBV20-1,TRBJ1-2,12,few,.,CSAREDAYGYTF,TGCAGTGCTAGAGAAGACGCCTATGGCTACACCTTC
TRBV7-9,TRBJ2-3,13,.,.,CASRYPPGDTQYF,TGTGCCAGCAGGTACCCGCCGGGAGATACGCAGTATTTT